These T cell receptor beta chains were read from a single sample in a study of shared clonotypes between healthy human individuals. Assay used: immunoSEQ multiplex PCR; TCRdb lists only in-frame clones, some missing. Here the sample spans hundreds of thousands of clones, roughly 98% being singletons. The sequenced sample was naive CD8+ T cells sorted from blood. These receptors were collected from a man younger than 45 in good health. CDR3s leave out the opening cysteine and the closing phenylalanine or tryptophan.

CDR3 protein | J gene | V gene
ASSPGGTYEQY | TRBJ2-7 | TRBV4-1
ASSQEGVGYEQY | TRBJ2-7 | TRBV4-1
ASSLRRGRYEQY | TRBJ2-7 | TRBV5-1
ATSGQETQY | TRBJ2-5 | TRBV15
ASSRLDRSYEQY | TRBJ2-7 | TRBV11-2
ASSHPGQGLYEQY | TRBJ2-7 | TRBV5-1
ASSYAGTDTQY | TRBJ2-3 | TRBV27
ASSFFPSGRALGVWD | TRBJ2-5 | TRBV7-9
ASSVGMLGPSYEQY | TRBJ2-7 | TRBV9
ASSLRETQY | TRBJ2-5 | TRBV11-2
SVEDPGSGEAF | TRBJ1-1 | TRBV29-1
ASSPGTANYGYT | TRBJ1-2 | TRBV7-9
AISEGGEGYEQY | TRBJ2-7 | TRBV10-3
AWSRAAEPEKLF | TRBJ1-4 | TRBV30
ASSVVRGQISGANVLT | TRBJ2-6 | TRBV9
ASSLVGGQGRLNTEAF | TRBJ1-1 | TRBV7-6
ASSPPGQGWFEQY | TRBJ2-7 | TRBV7-9
ATSRGDLAGGEEEQF | TRBJ2-1 | TRBV15
ASTLEGRSTEAF | TRBJ1-1 | TRBV6-6
ASSLARGDNEQF | TRBJ2-1 | TRBV11-2
SVDWTGVGETQY | TRBJ2-5 | TRBV29-1
ASSQAENYEQY | TRBJ2-7 | TRBV4-1
AWSGPPDTARWGYT | TRBJ1-2 | TRBV30
ASSASGTIYNEQF | TRBJ2-1 | TRBV9
ASSGGDTQY | TRBJ2-7 | TRBV7-2
ASNLGGEAF | TRBJ1-1 | TRBV25-1
ASRLTGTGFTGELF | TRBJ2-2 | TRBV7-8
ATLDRRYEQF | TRBJ2-1 | TRBV2
ASSQARGLAGGQSEQF | TRBJ2-1 | TRBV4-3
ASSQRTFAYEQY | TRBJ2-7 | TRBV7-2
ASSFPPLSGNTIY | TRBJ1-3 | TRBV18
ASSRRGLDQF | TRBJ2-1 | TRBV27
ASSMGSSGNTIY | TRBJ1-3 | TRBV19
ASSPGQGESYNEQF | TRBJ2-1 | TRBV7-9
ASSLGVAPSYNEQF | TRBJ2-1 | TRBV5-6
ASSIRGGGLLEQY | TRBJ2-7 | TRBV19
SVESRGETQY | TRBJ2-5 | TRBV29-1
ASSIGLAGVTDTQY | TRBJ2-3 | TRBV5-4
ATSSPGDRPYEQY | TRBJ2-7 | TRBV15
ASGQSGRKLF | TRBJ1-4 | TRBV7-9
ASSQDHSDAYGYT | TRBJ1-2 | TRBV14
ASSLSGQGARNEQF | TRBJ2-1 | TRBV7-9
ASSPPADRQETQY | TRBJ2-5 | TRBV7-9
SDGGGEGNEQF | TRBJ2-1 | TRBV29-1
ASSYSGRGHTEAF | TRBJ1-1 | TRBV6-5
ASSLSGELF | TRBJ2-2 | TRBV7-9
ASSVSPSSYNEQF | TRBJ2-1 | TRBV9
ASSLLARGGTDTQY | TRBJ2-3 | TRBV5-5
SVGGGSYEQY | TRBJ2-7 | TRBV29-1
ASMNRGNEKLF | TRBJ1-4 | TRBV7-9
ASSPGLAGVGKY | TRBJ2-7 | TRBV28
ASSSTDRDQETQY | TRBJ2-5 | TRBV5-1
ASTAGGVNEQF | TRBJ2-1 | TRBV7-6
ASSPLAGRTDTQY | TRBJ2-3 | TRBV19
ASSLDDWDSRAGFQETQY | TRBJ2-5 | TRBV5-1
ASSSIGNTGELF | TRBJ2-2 | TRBV5-4
ASSLGGEETQY | TRBJ2-5 | TRBV7-9